One and the same sample provided the 19 T cell receptor beta chains below, sequenced in a study of naive and memory T cell subsets. A UMI-containing oligonucleotide was joined by 3' ligation to the TCR cDNA template. Ligated cDNA underwent four rounds of PCR with nested alpha and beta constant region primers and SP2. TCRdb re-analysed the 5' RACE reads in MiXCR, keeping a single row per CDR3 protein. The table includes more than 60,000 distinct CDR3 sequences, 8% to 9% detected once. All receptors come from a female donor in good health.

This clonotype occurred a few times. The rearrangement links TRBV6-2 or TRBV6-3 to TRBJ2-1; no clear D. Trimming shortened V by 7 bases and J by 7 bases, and 8 bases separated the two germline ends. Per germline, CDR1 MNHEY and CDR2 SVGEGT. CDR3 length equals 11 residues. The CDR3 is CASTLANEQFF. The DNA of the CDR3 is TGTGCCAGCACCCTTGCTAATGAGCAGTTCTTC.

The chain is built from TRBV29-1 and TRBJ2-1; 9 nucleotides match TRBD1. Trimming cost V 4 bases and J 8 bases; bases outside gene matches: 3. Looked up from germline, CDR1 is SQVTM and CDR2 is ANQGSEA. The CDR3 runs to 12 residues. This CDR3 is CSVGGQGYEQFF. CDR3 coding DNA: TGCAGCGTTGGGGGACAGGGCTATGAGCAGTTCTTC.

This clonotype occurred a few times. The CDR3 DNA sequence: TGTGCCAGCAGTCAATACGGACAGGACGAAATCCTGAGCTCCTATAATTCACCCCTCCACTTT. Its protein is CASSQYGQDEILSSYNSPLHF. V is TRBV12-3 or TRBV12-4 and J is TRBJ1-6, with TRBD1 identical over 7 bases. J was trimmed by 0 bases and V by 5 bases; bases with no gene match: 19. The CDR3 has 21 amino acids.

This clonotype was seen only a few times. The rearrangement uses TRBV30 and TRBJ2-7; no reliable D call. The CDR3 is 12 residues long. Per germline, CDR1 GTSNPN and CDR2 SVGIG (reference sequence). Deletions cut 2 bases from V and 1 base from J, with 6 bases between. The CDR3 DNA is TGTGCCTGGAGTCTCTGGTCCTACGAGCAGTACTTC. It is translated as CAWSLWSYEQYF.

This clonotype occurred many times. J is TRBJ1-3 and V is TRBV12-3 or TRBV12-4; possibly TRBD1 for D (5 bases). V was cut by 2 bases and J by 0 bases, with 11 bases left in between. CDR3 length equals 16 residues. CDR3 sequence: CASSLWGLHSGNTIYF. The DNA of the CDR3 is TGTGCCAGCAGTTTATGGGGCCTTCACTCTGGAAACACCATATATTTT.

This clonotype was seen many times. The chain employs TRBV18 and TRBJ2-1; D possibly corresponds to TRBD1 (5 bases). Germline values: CDR1 KGHSH, CDR2 LQKENI. This CDR3 comprises 15 residues. V lost 3 bases to trimming and J lost 5 bases, with 14 bases between them. CDR3 nucleotide sequence: TGTGCCAGCTCACCGGGTCCCAACAGGAACAATGAGCAGTTCTTC. This codes for CASSPGPNRNNEQFF. Complete variable domain (other parts from reference TRBV18 and TRBJ2-1): NAGVMQNPRHLVRRRGQEARLRCSPMKGHSHVYWYRQLPEEGLKFMVYLQKENIIDESGMPKERFSAEFPKEGPSILRIQQVVRGDSAAYFCASSPGPNRNNEQFFGPGTRLTVL.

CDR3 protein: CASSLAASSYNEQFF. DNA of the CDR3: TGTGCCAGCAGCCTAGCGGCTAGCTCCTACAATGAGCAGTTCTTC. The genes are TRBV12-3 or TRBV12-4 and TRBJ2-1, with TRBD2 matching over 7 bases. V was clipped by 6 bases and J by 0 bases; unmatched bases: 5. There are 15 residues in the CDR3.

This clonotype has more than one count but fewer than ten. The chain recombines TRBV6-5 with TRBJ1-1, with a tentative D call TRBD1 (5 bases). In germline, CDR1 is MNHEY, CDR2 SVGAGI. Trimming removed 7 bases at V and 4 bases at J, with 22 bases between. The CDR3 is made up of 16 amino acids. The CDR3 DNA is TGTGCCAGCACCAAACGTGGGGGGGGATCAGGCACTGAAGCTTTCTTT. The encoded protein is CASTKRGGGSGTEAFF.

This clonotype was counted at least ten times. V is TRBV29-1 and J is TRBJ2-3; 7 bases are a match to TRBD2. This CDR3 comprises 14 residues. V trimming: 7 bases; J trimming: 0 bases; junction bases outside the gene matches: 7. CDR1 is SQVTM, CDR2 ANQGSEA, per germline. In DNA form, the CDR3 reads TGCAGCGGGTCCAGCGGGGTTAGCACAGATACGCAGTATTTT. Translated, it gives CSGSSGVSTDTQYF.

This clonotype has ten or more counts. In DNA, the CDR3 is TGTGCCATCAGTGAGGCAGGGAACTATGGCTACACCTTC. Amino acids: CAISEAGNYGYTF. The chain is built from TRBV10-3 and TRBJ1-2; D may be TRBD1 (5 bases). The CDR3 runs to 13 residues. V was shortened by 2 bases and J by 2 bases, with 6 bases between the two germline ends. Germline CDR1 is ENHRY and CDR2 is SYGVKD.

This clonotype was observed a few times. The chain couples TRBV6-5 to TRBJ2-4, with 7 bases fitting TRBD1. The CDR3 has 13 residues. Per germline, CDR1 MNHEY and CDR2 SVGAGI. The J segment lost 5 bases and the V segment lost 5 bases, leaving 3 bases of the junction unmatched. CDR3: CASSKDRQNIQYF. In DNA, the CDR3 is TGTGCCAGCAGTAAGGACAGGCAAAACATTCAGTACTTC.

This clonotype has only a few counts. The CDR3 protein is CSVGGATQETQYF. CDR3 sequence (DNA): TGCAGCGTTGGAGGGGCCACCCAAGAGACCCAGTACTTC. This rearrangement joins TRBV29-1 to TRBJ2-5; D may match TRBD1 or TRBD2 (5 bases each). The V gene lost 4 bases and the J gene lost 1 base, with 10 bases spanning the gap. CDR3 length: 13 amino acids. The germline gives CDR1 SQVTM, CDR2 ANQGSEA.

This clonotype was picked up a small number of times. The chain recombines TRBV28 with TRBJ1-1; D uncertain. CDR1 MDHEN and CDR2 SYDVKM come from the germline V gene. CDR3 length: 15 residues. Trimming took 6 bases from V and 0 from J, leaving 14 bases between them. CDR3 coding DNA: TGTGCCAGCAGCCCGATGGGGTTCATGAACACTGAAGCTTTCTTT. It is translated as CASSPMGFMNTEAFF.

This clonotype was counted only a few times. The rearrangement uses TRBV2 and TRBJ2-2; 7 bases align to TRBD2. Germline CDR1 SNHLY, CDR2 FYNNEI. The CDR3 spans 12 residues. V shed 11 bases and J 6 bases; nucleotides not matched to a gene: 6. The CDR3 nucleotides read TGTGCCGCGCGGGAGAAAGCCGGGGAGCTGTTTTTT. Translation: CAAREKAGELFF.

The rearrangement links TRBV6-6 to TRBJ2-5; TRBD2 is a possible D gene (6 bases). Germline V gives CDR1 MNHNY, CDR2 SVGAGI (reference sequence). The CDR3 spans 16 residues. The V end was cut by 2 bases, the J end by 4 bases, with 17 bases between. CDR3 DNA sequence: TGTGCCAGCAGTTACGTCGTTGTCGGGGGACGAGAGACCCAGTACTTC. The encoded protein is CASSYVVVGGRETQYF.

This clonotype was picked up a small number of times. The genes are TRBV20-1 and TRBJ2-2, with a tentative D call TRBD2 (6 bases). Trimming pared 1 base from V and 0 bases from J, leaving 6 bases between. Germline CDR1 DFQATT, CDR2 SNEGSKA (reference sequence). The CDR3 totals 14 residues. This chain's CDR3 is CSARGLANTGELFF. The CDR3 nucleotides read TGCAGTGCTAGAGGACTAGCGAACACCGGGGAGCTGTTTTTT.

This clonotype was found a few times. This chain connects TRBV6-5 to TRBJ2-1; TRBD2 agrees at 12 bases. Germline V gives CDR1 MNHEY, CDR2 SVGAGI. The ends lost 6 bases at V and 3 bases at J; junction bases unmatched: 3. CDR3 length: 15 residues. This CDR3 reads CASRRTSGNYNEQFF. The CDR3 nucleotides are TGTGCCAGCAGACGGACTAGCGGGAACTACAATGAGCAGTTCTTC.

There are many counts of this clonotype. The chain recombines TRBV5-1 with TRBJ2-2, with D possibly matching TRBD2 (6 bases). The CDR3 totals 14 residues. Trimming took off 3 bases at V and 5 bases at J, with 11 bases between the two ends. The germline CDR1 and CDR2 sequences are SGHRS and YFSETQ. CDR3 sequence: CASSYRERTGELFF. CDR3 sequence (DNA): TGCGCCAGCAGCTACCGGGAGCGTACCGGGGAGCTGTTTTTT.

This chain connects TRBV28 to TRBJ1-2, with a possible D match to TRBD1 (5 bases). This CDR3 is 14 amino acids long. V was pared by 4 bases and J by 2 bases, with 11 bases between. Germline CDR1 and CDR2: MDHEN and SYDVKM. DNA for the CDR3: TGTGCCAGCAGTTCCGTTCGGGACAACTATGGCTACACCTTC. It yields the protein CASSSVRDNYGYTF.